This entry lists 14 T cell receptor beta chains sequenced from one sample in a study of PD-1 blockade in mismatch repair-deficient tumors. Only in-frame clones appear in the TCRdb table, and some are missing; sequencing was by immunoSEQ multiplex PCR. The table lists some 130,000 clones, 88% of them singletons, with approximately 12% in the top ten. The input for sequencing was peripheral blood, taken 72 weeks after starting pembrolizumab. Every receptor here comes from an adult with mismatch repair-deficient cancer.

V is TRBV11-2 and J is TRBJ2-7; D unclear. The CDR3 contains 11 residues. In germline, CDR1 is SGHAT, CDR2 FQNNGV. V was clipped by 1 base and J by 4 bases, with 2 bases between them. In DNA, the CDR3 is TGTGCCAGCAGCTTAGCGTACGAGCAGTACTTC. Residues: CASSLAYEQYF.

The gene calls are TRBV25-1 and TRBJ1-1, with unresolved D. The CDR3 totals 13 residues. Trimming pared 6 bases from V and 4 bases from J, leaving 12 bases between. CDR1 and CDR2 (germline): MGHDK, SYGVNS. As DNA, the CDR3 is TGTGCCAGCAGGATAGCCAGAGGCACTGAAGCTTTCTTT. Encoded protein: CASRIARGTEAFF. Based on the CDR3 plus reference TRBV25-1 and TRBJ1-1, the full variable domain is EADIYQTPRYLVIGTGKKITLECSQTMGHDKMYWYQQDPGMELHLIHYSYGVNSTEKGDLSSESTVSRIRTEHFPLTLESARPSHTSQYLCASRIARGTEAFFGQGTRLTVV.

The genes are TRBV11-2 and TRBJ1-1; no clear D. Looked up from germline, CDR1 is SGHAT and CDR2 is FQNNGV. This CDR3 spans 11 amino acids. V shed 8 bases and J shed 5 bases, with 9 bases lying between them. CDR3 residues: CASELGTEAFF. CDR3 sequence (DNA): TGTGCCAGCGAATTAGGGACTGAAGCTTTCTTT.

The V and J genes are TRBV4-3 and TRBJ2-1; weak D call: TRBD2 (5 bases). This CDR3 region has 14 residues. Germline V lookup: CDR1 LGHNA, CDR2 YSLEER. With 4 bases removed from V and 9 bases from J, the gap between germline ends came to 16 bases. CDR3 sequence: CASSPQGLAVEQFF. The CDR3 nucleotides read TGCGCCAGCAGCCCCCAAGGGCTAGCAGTTGAGCAGTTCTTC.

CDR3 region: CASSLGRAEAFF. The CDR3 DNA sequence: TGTGCCAGCAGCTTAGGGAGGGCTGAAGCTTTCTTT. The chain has TRBV13 and TRBJ1-1; D unresolved. The CDR3 is 12 residues long. Germline V lookup: CDR1 PRHDT, CDR2 FYEKMQ (reference sequence). Trimming left V 0 bases short and J 6 bases short, with 5 bases between. Full variable domain (rest looked up from reference TRBV13 and TRBJ1-1): AAGVIQSPRHLIKEKRETATLKCYPIPRHDTVYWYQQGPGQDPQFLISFYEKMQSDKGSIPDRFSAQQFSDYHSELNMSSLELGDSALYFCASSLGRAEAFFGQGTRLTVV.

This clone came up a few times. The chain is built from TRBV5-4 and TRBJ2-7, with D possibly called TRBD1 or TRBD2 (5 bases each). The germline CDR1 and CDR2 sequences are SGHNT and YYREEE (reference sequence). The CDR3 totals 15 residues. Trimming cost V 3 bases and J 1 base, with 14 bases left between them. The CDR3 DNA follows: TGTGCCAGCAGCTCCGGGACGGACCTATCCTACGAGCAGTACTTC. It specifies CASSSGTDLSYEQYF.

The chain combines TRBV9 with TRBJ2-3, with 12 positions matching TRBD2. J was trimmed by 2 bases and V by 4 bases; bases with no gene match: 11. Germline lookup yields CDR1 SGDLS and CDR2 YYNGEE. The CDR3 spans 18 residues. CDR3 sequence: CASSSRTSGVYPTDTQYF. The CDR3 nucleotides are TGTGCCAGCAGCTCTCGGACTAGCGGGGTCTATCCCACAGATACGCAGTATTTT.

The rearrangement links TRBV29-1 to TRBJ2-1; TRBD2 matches at 9 bases. The V segment lost 4 bases and the J segment 0 bases; nucleotides outside the gene matches: 10. There are 17 residues in the CDR3. Germline assignment: CDR1 SQVTM and CDR2 ANQGSEA. The CDR3 DNA sequence: TGCAGCGTTGGTTTTTTAAGCGGGAGGCGCTCCTACAATGAGCAGTTCTTC. It codes for CSVGFLSGRRSYNEQFF.

This chain links TRBV11-3 with TRBJ2-7; TRBD2 agrees at 10 bases. This CDR3 region has 15 residues. V dropped 4 bases and J dropped 5; count of bases not matched to a gene: 8. Germline V gene data show CDR1 as SGHNT and CDR2 as YENEEA. The CDR3 reads CASSSAGGLNHEQYF. CDR3 DNA: TGTGCCAGCAGCTCAGCGGGAGGGCTCAATCACGAGCAGTACTTC.

The chain couples TRBV7-3 to TRBJ2-3; D may be TRBD1 (6 bases). Germline CDR1 SGHTA, CDR2 FQGTGA. V lost 5 bases and J 4 bases, leaving 16 bases between the germline ends. This CDR3 is 15 amino acids long. CDR3 DNA: TGTGCCAGCAGCACCCACGGGACAACCCCAGATACGCAGTATTTT. It yields the protein CASSTHGTTPDTQYF.

CDR3 sequence (DNA): TGCGCCAGCAGCCAAACAAGCTACAATGAGCAGTTCTTC. It specifies CASSQTSYNEQFF. This sequence joins TRBV4-1 and TRBJ2-1; D unresolved. This CDR3 comprises 13 residues. The V end was cut by 2 bases, the J end by 3 bases, with 5 bases between. Germline CDR1 and CDR2: MGHRA and YSYEKL.

V usage is TRBV2 and J usage is TRBJ2-3, with D perhaps matching TRBD2 (5 bases). This CDR3 has 14 amino acids. The ends were cut back, 3 bases at V and 7 bases at J, with 14 bases in the middle. Germline V lookup: CDR1 SNHLY, CDR2 FYNNEI. The CDR3 loop is CASSDPGVTHTQYF. The CDR3 DNA is TGTGCCAGCAGTGACCCCGGGGTTACACATACGCAGTATTTT.

The chain is built from TRBV5-1 and TRBJ2-2; 7 positions match TRBD1. The germline CDR1 and CDR2 sequences are SGHRS and YFSETQ. J gave up 8 bases and V 4 bases, and 11 bases lay outside the gene matches. The CDR3 spans 15 residues. CDR3 sequence reads: CASSPRRDSRGELFF. The DNA for the CDR3 is TGCGCCAGCAGCCCACGCCGGGACAGTAGGGGGGAGCTGTTTTTT. Based on the CDR3 plus reference TRBV5-1 and TRBJ2-2, the full variable domain is KAGVTQTPRYLIKTRGQQVTLSCSPISGHRSVSWYQQTPGQGLQFLFEYFSETQRNKGNFPGRFSGRQFSNSRSEMNVSTLELGDSALYLCASSPRRDSRGELFFGEGSRLTVL.

The chain recombines TRBV7-9 with TRBJ2-7; D gene unclear. V lost 1 base, J lost 6 bases, and 7 bases lay in between. Germline CDR1 and CDR2: SEHNR and FQNEAQ (reference sequence). The CDR3 sequence is 12 residues long. The CDR3 DNA is TGTGCCAGCAGCTTAGATGCCCTCGAGCAGTACTTC. Translating it yields CASSLDALEQYF.